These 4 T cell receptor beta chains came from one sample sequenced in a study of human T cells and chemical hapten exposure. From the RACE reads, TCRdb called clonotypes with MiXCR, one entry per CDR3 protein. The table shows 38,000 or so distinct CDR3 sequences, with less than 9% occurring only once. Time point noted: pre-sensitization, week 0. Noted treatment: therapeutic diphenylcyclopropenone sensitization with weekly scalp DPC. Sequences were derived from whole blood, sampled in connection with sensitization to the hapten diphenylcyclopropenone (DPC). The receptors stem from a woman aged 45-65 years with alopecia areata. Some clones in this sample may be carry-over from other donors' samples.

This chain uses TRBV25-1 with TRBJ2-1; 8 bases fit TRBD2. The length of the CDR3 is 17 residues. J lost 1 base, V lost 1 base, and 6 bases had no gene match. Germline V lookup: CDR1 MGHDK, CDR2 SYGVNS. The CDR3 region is CASSESPGGSSYNEQFF. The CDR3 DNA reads TGTGCCAGCAGTGAATCCCCGGGGGGGAGTTCCTACAATGAGCAGTTCTTC.

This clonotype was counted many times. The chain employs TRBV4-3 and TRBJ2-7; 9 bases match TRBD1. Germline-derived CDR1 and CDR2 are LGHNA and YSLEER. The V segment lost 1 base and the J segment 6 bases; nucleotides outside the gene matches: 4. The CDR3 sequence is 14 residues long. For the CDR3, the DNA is TGCGCCAGCAGCCAAGGGGACAGGGAGGGCGAGCAGTACTTC. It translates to CASSQGDREGEQYF.

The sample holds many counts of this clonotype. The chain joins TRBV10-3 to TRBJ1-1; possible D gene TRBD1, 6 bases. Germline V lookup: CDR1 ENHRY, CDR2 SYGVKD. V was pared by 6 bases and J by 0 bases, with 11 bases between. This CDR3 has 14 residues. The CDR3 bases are TGTGCCATCAGGACAGGAGTTATGAACACTGAAGCTTTCTTT. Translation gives CAIRTGVMNTEAFF.

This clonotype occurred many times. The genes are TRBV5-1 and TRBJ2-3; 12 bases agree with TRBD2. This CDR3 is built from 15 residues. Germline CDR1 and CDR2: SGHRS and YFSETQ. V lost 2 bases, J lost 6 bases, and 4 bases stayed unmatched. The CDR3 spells CASSFLAGGTDTQYF. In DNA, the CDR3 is TGCGCCAGCAGCTTCCTAGCGGGAGGGACGGATACGCAGTATTTT.